The 15 T cell receptor beta chains below were found in one sample sequenced in a study of blood T cell repertoires in COVID-19. The protocol was immunoSEQ multiplex PCR, while the TCRdb copy is restricted to in-frame clones and leaves out a portion. The sample carries over 200,000 clones, around four fifths recorded once. Input material: peripheral blood. Receptors were obtained from a woman aged 50 to 60 with active or convalescent COVID-19.

This clone was counted between two and nine times. The J gene is TRBJ1-4, the V gene TRBV29-1, with D unclear. The CDR3 consists of 12 residues. V dropped 3 bases and J dropped 8 bases, with 10 bases sitting between them. Germline V CDR1 and CDR2: SQVTM, ANQGSEA. The CDR3 nucleotides are TGCAGCGTTGAGAAACTGGGCGAAAAACTGTTTTTT. Translation: CSVEKLGEKLFF.

The chain joins TRBV6-5 to TRBJ1-6; D possibly corresponds to TRBD1 (5 bases). The germline V and J ends were trimmed by 2 bases and 10 bases, with 12 bases remaining between them. CDR3 size: 14 residues. Germline lookup yields CDR1 MNHEY and CDR2 SVGAGI. The CDR3 region has the DNA TGTGCCAGCAGTTACGGGGGGGAAGAGTCACCCCTCCACTTT. As protein: CASSYGGEESPLHF.

The chain recombines TRBV12-5 with TRBJ1-5, with D hard to call. V lost 2 bases and J lost 6, with 5 bases in between. The V gene's germline CDR1 is LGHNT and CDR2 FRNRAP. The CDR3 is 12 amino acids. The chain's CDR3 is CASGLLVQPQHF. In DNA form, the CDR3 reads TGTGCTAGTGGTTTGTTAGTTCAGCCCCAGCATTTT.

This clone appeared once. The genes are TRBV27 and TRBJ2-7, with 9 bases fitting TRBD2. V gave up 6 bases and J gave up 0 bases; unmatched junction bases: 6. CDR1 and CDR2 from the germline V gene are MNHEY and SMNVEV (reference sequence). The CDR3 sequence is 15 residues long. CDR3 sequence reads: CASSPRSGGSYEQYV. The CDR3 DNA is TGTGCCAGCAGCCCCCGTAGCGGGGGCTCCTACGAGCAGTACGTC.

V is TRBV5-5 and J is TRBJ1-2; D ambiguous. The CDR3 totals 14 residues. The ends were cut back, 4 bases at V and 7 bases at J, with 17 bases in the middle. The germline V gene has CDR1 SGHKS and CDR2 YYEKEE (reference sequence). CDR3 bases: TGTGCCAGCAGCCGAGGATCCCAGGAGGGTGGCTACACCTTC. This gives the protein CASSRGSQEGGYTF. Combining the CDR3 with reference TRBV5-5 and TRBJ1-2 gives the whole variable domain DAGVTQSPTHLIKTRGQQVTLRCSPISGHKSVSWYQQVLGQGPQFIFQYYEKEERGRGNFPDRFSARQFPNYSSELNVNALLLGDSALYLCASSRGSQEGGYTFGSGTRLTVV.

This clone was counted a single time. The rearrangement links TRBV9 to TRBJ2-3; no clear D gene. Trimming cost V 4 bases and J 6 bases, with 15 bases left between them. Germline V gene sequence: CDR1 SGDLS, CDR2 YYNGEE. The CDR3 is 14 residues long. CDR3 protein: CASSPRPEPDTQYF. In DNA, the CDR3 is TGTGCCAGCAGCCCCCGCCCGGAGCCCGATACGCAGTATTTT.

The chain is built from TRBV18 and TRBJ1-6; D gene uncertain. This CDR3 has 16 residues. The germline gives CDR1 KGHSH, CDR2 LQKENI. V lost 4 bases, J lost 7 bases, and 17 bases lay in between. CDR3 loop: CASSLSLQTGNSPLHF. The CDR3 DNA sequence: TGTGCCAGCTCACTCTCCCTTCAAACGGGAAATTCACCCCTCCACTTT.

V usage is TRBV5-5 and J usage is TRBJ1-2, with D possibly being TRBD1 (5 bases). The CDR3 extends over 13 amino acids. V was cut by 5 bases and J by 9 bases, with 17 bases left in between. Germline CDR1 reads SGHKS; CDR2 reads YYEKEE (reference sequence). CDR3 in amino acids: CASSTLGGESYTF. For the CDR3, the DNA is TGTGCCAGCAGTACCTTAGGAGGGGAGAGCTACACCTTC.

The chain is built from TRBV6-5 and TRBJ2-7; 11 positions agree with TRBD2. The CDR3 runs to 14 residues. Germline V gives CDR1 MNHEY, CDR2 SVGAGI. The junction had 6 bases not matched to a gene; V was cut back by 7 bases and J by 4 bases. DNA of the CDR3: TGTGCCAGCACCGGGACTAGCGGATCTTACGAGCAGTACTTC. This gives the protein CASTGTSGSYEQYF.

V and J are TRBV7-2 and TRBJ2-3, with D uncertain. This CDR3 has 12 residues. CDR1 is SGHTA, CDR2 FQGNSA, per germline. V lost 4 bases to trimming and J lost 8 bases, with 10 bases between them. For the CDR3, the DNA is TGTGCCAGCAGCTGGCCCTTAAGTACGCAGTATTTT. Translation: CASSWPLSTQYF. Using reference TRBV7-2 and TRBJ2-3 for the parts outside the CDR3, the full variable domain is GAGVSQSPSNKVTEKGKDVELRCDPISGHTALYWYRQSLGQGLEFLIYFQGNSAPDKSGLPSDRFSAERTGGSVSTLTIQRTQQEDSAVYLCASSWPLSTQYFGPGTRLTVL.

This clone was found once. J is TRBJ2-1 and V is TRBV6-4; TRBD2 aligns across 7 bases. The CDR3 runs 14 residues. V dropped 3 bases and J dropped 4; count of bases not matched to a gene: 3. CDR1 MRHNA and CDR2 SNTAGT come from the germline V gene. The CDR3 DNA reads as TGTGCCAGCAGTGAAAGCGGGGAATACAATGAGCAGTTCTTC. It specifies CASSESGEYNEQFF.

The chain combines TRBV29-1 with TRBJ2-2, with 8 bases that match TRBD1. V was clipped by 6 bases and J by 3 bases; unmatched bases: 9. CDR1 is SQVTM, CDR2 ANQGSEA, per germline. CDR3 length: 15 amino acids. CDR3 nucleotide sequence: TGCAGCGTGACCGGGACAGGCGGGGACACCGGGGAGCTGTTTTTT. Its protein is CSVTGTGGDTGELFF.

The table lists this clone with a count of one. The chain couples TRBV6-1 to TRBJ1-5; TRBD1 agrees at 10 bases. The CDR3 loop spans 16 amino acids. Trimming at V came to 4 bases and at J to 5 bases, leaving 8 bases not matched to a gene. Germline CDR1 reads MNHNS; CDR2 reads SASEGT. CDR3 loop: CASSARRDRGDQPQHF. The CDR3, as DNA: TGTGCCAGCAGTGCCCGCCGGGACAGGGGCGATCAGCCCCAGCATTTT.

The gene calls are TRBV27 and TRBJ2-1, with D tentatively TRBD1 (6 bases). V was cut by 3 bases and J by 4 bases, with 13 bases left in between. The CDR3 covers 15 residues. The germline gives CDR1 MNHEY, CDR2 SMNVEV (reference sequence). The CDR3 loop is CASSLLQGLYNEQFF. The CDR3 DNA reads TGTGCCAGCAGTTTGCTACAGGGCCTATACAATGAGCAGTTCTTC.

This clone has more than one count but fewer than ten. The genes are TRBV11-2 and TRBJ1-4; no clear D. CDR1 is SGHAT, CDR2 FQNNGV, per germline. The CDR3 totals 15 residues. V lost 5 bases and J 4 bases, leaving 14 bases between the germline ends. The CDR3 DNA sequence: TGTGCCAGCAGCCTCCGGGGAAATATTAATGAAAAACTGTTTTTT. This sequence encodes CASSLRGNINEKLFF.